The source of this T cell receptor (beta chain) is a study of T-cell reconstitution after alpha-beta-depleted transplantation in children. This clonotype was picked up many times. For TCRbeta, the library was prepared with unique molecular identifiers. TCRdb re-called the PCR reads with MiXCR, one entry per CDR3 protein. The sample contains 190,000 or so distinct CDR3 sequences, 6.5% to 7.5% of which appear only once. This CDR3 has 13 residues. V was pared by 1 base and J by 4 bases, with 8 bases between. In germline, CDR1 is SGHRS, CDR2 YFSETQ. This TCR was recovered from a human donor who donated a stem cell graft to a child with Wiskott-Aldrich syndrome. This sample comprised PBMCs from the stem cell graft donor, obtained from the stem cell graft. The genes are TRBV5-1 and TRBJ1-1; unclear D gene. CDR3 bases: TGCGCCAGCAGCTTGTCGGAGGGCACTGAAGCTTTCTTT. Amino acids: CASSLSEGTEAFF. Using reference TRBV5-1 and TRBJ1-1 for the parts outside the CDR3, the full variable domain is KAGVTQTPRYLIKTRGQQVTLSCSPISGHRSVSWYQQTPGQGLQFLFEYFSETQRNKGNFPGRFSGRQFSNSRSEMNVSTLELGDSALYLCASSLSEGTEAFFGQGTRLTVV.